The T cell receptor beta chain described here comes from a study of cytomegalovirus exposure and HLA in healthy donors. Findings and caveats of the study: What a later analysis reportedly showed was that an Asian-associated ancestry cluster had fewer N-insertions than the roughly 700-donor mean. The study listed some 160 cytomegalovirus-associated TCR beta chains. Later work showed greater clonal expansion in HLA-associated TCR beta chains than in equally common others. Sequencing had likely introduced a cluster of highly shared sequence variants as an artifact.

To note about this clone: Its specificity is not known.

The CDR3 length is 14 residues. Per the germline V gene, CDR1 is SNHLY and CDR2 is FYNNEI. V lost 7 bases, J lost 0 bases, and 10 bases lay in between. Primers: 60 Vbeta forward and 13 Jbeta reverse. Using immunoSEQ multiplex PCR, the repertoire was profiled, and TCRdb retains in-frame clones only, with some absent. Of around 92,000 clones in the sample, 60% to 85% were seen once. The source material was PBMCs. The rearrangement uses TRBV2 and TRBJ1-5, with D perhaps matching TRBD1 (5 bases). The sequence came from a man between 60 and 75 years old in good health and CMV-seropositive. The CDR3 nucleotides are TGTGCCAGCACGCAGGGTTATAGCAATCAGCCCCAGCATTTT. Amino acid sequence: CASTQGYSNQPQHF.